This T cell receptor (beta chain) appears in the sequencing data of a study of chemoradiotherapy in HPV16-positive cancers. Using immunoSEQ multiplex PCR, the repertoire was profiled, and TCRdb retains in-frame clones only, with some absent. This sample carries some 35,000 clones, around 93% of them seen once, and the ten largest clones take 3.5% to 4%. This CDR3 is 17 amino acids long. The germline V gene encodes CDR1 SGDLS and CDR2 YYNGEE. Germline trimming cut 4 bases from V and 7 bases from J; bases unmatched to any gene: 20. The input for sequencing was blood, taken from a patient who underwent chemoradiotherapy. This TCR was recovered from a human donor with HPV-associated anogenital cancer. The chain joins TRBV9 to TRBJ2-7; TRBD2 matches at 7 bases. This chain's CDR3 is CASSWGGTGPGANEQYF. In nucleotides, the CDR3 is TGTGCCAGCAGCTGGGGGGGAACGGGACCTGGGGCAAATGAGCAGTACTTC.